A single sample gave rise to the 6 T cell receptor beta chains below, sequenced in a study of T cells in Graves' hyperthyroidism and ophthalmopathy. It was RNA transcripts that yielded the amplified TCR beta CDR3 regions. Primed by the HTBI set, a first-round RT-PCR was run on the TCR CDR3. TCRdb analysed the multiplex PCR reads with MiXCR anew, one entry per CDR3 protein. The data contain about 610,000 distinct CDR3 sequences, under 15% of them singletons. Material for sequencing was blood. These receptors all come from a woman aged 40 to 50 with Graves' ophthalmopathy.

V and J are TRBV11-2 and TRBJ1-1; tentatively, D is TRBD1 (6 bases). Deletions cut 5 bases from V and 4 bases from J, with 20 bases between. This CDR3 spans 16 amino acids. Looked up from germline, CDR1 is SGHAT and CDR2 is FQNNGV. As DNA, the CDR3 is TGTGCCAGCAGCCCAGGGACAAGCACTAGGACCACTGAAGCTTTCTTT. It is translated as CASSPGTSTRTTEAFF.

Ten or more counts support this clonotype. The chain links TRBV7-3 to TRBJ2-2; TRBD2 might be the D (6 bases). The germline V gene encodes CDR1 SGHTA and CDR2 FQGTGA. With 8 bases removed from V and 0 bases from J, the gap between germline ends came to 10 bases. This CDR3 comprises 14 residues. CDR3 sequence reads: CASRDSSNTGELFF. CDR3 sequence (DNA): TGTGCCAGCCGGGACTCTTCGAACACCGGGGAGCTGTTTTTT.

Ten or more counts support this clonotype. The CDR3 DNA sequence: TGTGCCAGTAGTATTGGGACAGGAAACTACGAGCAGTACTTC. It specifies CASSIGTGNYEQYF. J is TRBJ2-7 and V is TRBV19, with 8 positions matching TRBD1. V gave up 3 bases and J gave up 3 bases; unmatched junction bases: 4. Germline CDR1 is LNHDA and CDR2 is SQIVND (reference sequence). The CDR3 loop spans 14 amino acids.

This clonotype was recorded many times. The germline gene is not matched at one end of the junction; a read error may be the cause. The rearrangement joins TRBV7-8 to TRBJ2-5, with 9 bases identical to TRBD2. The germline V gene encodes CDR1 SGHVS and CDR2 FQNEAQ. CDR3 size: 15 residues. CDR3 protein: CASSLAGIIQETQYF. In nucleotides, the CDR3 is TGTGCCAGCAGCCTAGCGGGGATTATCCAAGAGACCCAGTACTTC. The entire variable domain, with the rest obtained from reference TRBV7-8 and TRBJ2-5, is as follows: GAGVSQSPRYKVAKRGQDVALRCDPISGHVSLFWYQQALGQGPEFLTYFQNEAQLDKSGLPSDRFFAERPEGSVSTLKIQRTQQEDSAVYLCASSLAGIIQETQYFGPGTRLLVL.

This clonotype was recorded at least ten times. This chain uses TRBV24-1 with TRBJ1-1; D is undetermined. CDR1 is KGHDR and CDR2 is SFDVKD in the germline V gene. The CDR3 sequence is 15 residues long. V lost 2 bases, J lost 4 bases, and 13 bases lay in between. CDR3 bases: TGTGCCACCAGTGATTCAACAGCTTCCATCACTGAAGCTTTCTTT. It translates to CATSDSTASITEAFF.

This clonotype was seen many times. The V and J genes are TRBV24-1 and TRBJ2-2, with a tentative D call TRBD1 (6 bases). Trimming removed 4 bases at V and 2 bases at J, with 7 bases between. The CDR3 runs to 14 residues. CDR1 KGHDR and CDR2 SFDVKD come from the germline V gene. The CDR3 spells CATSEGANTGELFF. DNA of the CDR3: TGTGCCACCAGTGAGGGGGCAAACACCGGGGAGCTGTTTTTT.